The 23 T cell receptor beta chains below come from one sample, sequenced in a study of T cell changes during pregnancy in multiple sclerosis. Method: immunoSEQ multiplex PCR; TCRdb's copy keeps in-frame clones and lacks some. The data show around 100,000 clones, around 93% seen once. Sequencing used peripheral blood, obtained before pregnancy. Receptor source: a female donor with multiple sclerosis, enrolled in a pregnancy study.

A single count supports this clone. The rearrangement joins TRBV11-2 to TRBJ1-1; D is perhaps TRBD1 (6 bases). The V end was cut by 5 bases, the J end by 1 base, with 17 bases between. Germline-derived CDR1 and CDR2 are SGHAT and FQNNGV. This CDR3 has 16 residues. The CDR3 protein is CASSLPSDSSNTEAFF. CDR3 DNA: TGTGCCAGCAGCCTTCCCTCGGACAGCTCGAACACTGAAGCTTTCTTT. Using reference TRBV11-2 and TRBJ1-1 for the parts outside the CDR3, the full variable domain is EAGVAQSPRYKIIEKRQSVAFWCNPISGHATLYWYQQILGQGPKLLIQFQNNGVVDDSQLPKDRFSAERLKGVDSTLKIQPAKLEDSAVYLCASSLPSDSSNTEAFFGQGTRLTVV.

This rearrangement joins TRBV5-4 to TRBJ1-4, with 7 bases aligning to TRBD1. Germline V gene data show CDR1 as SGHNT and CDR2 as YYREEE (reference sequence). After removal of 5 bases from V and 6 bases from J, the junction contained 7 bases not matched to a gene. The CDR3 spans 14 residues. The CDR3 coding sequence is TGTGCCAGCAGACGCGACAGGGCAGATGAAAAACTGTTTTTT. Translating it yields CASRRDRADEKLFF.

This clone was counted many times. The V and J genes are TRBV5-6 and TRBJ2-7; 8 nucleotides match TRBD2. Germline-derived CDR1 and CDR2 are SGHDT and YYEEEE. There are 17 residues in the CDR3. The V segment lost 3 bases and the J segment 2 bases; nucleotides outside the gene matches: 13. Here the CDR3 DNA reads TGTGCCAGCAGCTCCAAACCCCCCCCGGGAGGGACCTACGAGCAGTACTTC. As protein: CASSSKPPPGGTYEQYF.

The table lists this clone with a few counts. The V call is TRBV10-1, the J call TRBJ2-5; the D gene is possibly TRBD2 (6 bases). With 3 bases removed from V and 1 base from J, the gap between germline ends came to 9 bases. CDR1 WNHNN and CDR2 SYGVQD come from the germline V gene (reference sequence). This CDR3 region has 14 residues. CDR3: CASSDGGSQETQYF. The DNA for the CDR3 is TGCGCCAGCAGTGACGGAGGGTCCCAAGAGACCCAGTACTTC.

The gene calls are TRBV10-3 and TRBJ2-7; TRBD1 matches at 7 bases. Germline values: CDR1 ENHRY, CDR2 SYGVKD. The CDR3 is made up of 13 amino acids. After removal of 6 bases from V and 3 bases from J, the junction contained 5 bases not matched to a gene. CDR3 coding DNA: TGTGCCATCAGCCCGGGACAGATCTACGAGCAGTACTTC. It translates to CAISPGQIYEQYF.

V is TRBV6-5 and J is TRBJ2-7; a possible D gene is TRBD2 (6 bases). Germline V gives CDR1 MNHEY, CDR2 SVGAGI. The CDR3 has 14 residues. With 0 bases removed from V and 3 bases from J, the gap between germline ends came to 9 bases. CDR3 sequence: CASSYSRGNYEQYF. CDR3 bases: TGTGCCAGCAGTTACTCGCGCGGGAACTACGAGCAGTACTTC.

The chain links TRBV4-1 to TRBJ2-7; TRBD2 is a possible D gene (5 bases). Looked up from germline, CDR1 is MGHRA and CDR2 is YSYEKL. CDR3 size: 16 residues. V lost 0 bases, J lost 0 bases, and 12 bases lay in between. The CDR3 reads CASSQDLALSSYEQYF. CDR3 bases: TGCGCCAGCAGCCAAGACCTAGCACTGAGCTCCTACGAGCAGTACTTC.

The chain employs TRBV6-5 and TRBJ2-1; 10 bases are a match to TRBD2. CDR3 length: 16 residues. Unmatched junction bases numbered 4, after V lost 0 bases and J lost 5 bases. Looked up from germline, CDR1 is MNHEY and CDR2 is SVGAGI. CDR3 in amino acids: CASSYSSGRVNNEQFF. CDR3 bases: TGTGCCAGCAGTTACTCAAGCGGGAGGGTTAACAATGAGCAGTTCTTC.

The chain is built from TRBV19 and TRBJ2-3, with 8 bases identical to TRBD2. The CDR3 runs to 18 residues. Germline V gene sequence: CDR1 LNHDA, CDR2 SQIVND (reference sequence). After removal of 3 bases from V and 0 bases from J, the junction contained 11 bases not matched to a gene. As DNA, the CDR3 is TGTGCCAGTAGTATCCCGGGAGGGCCGGGCGGGAGCACAGATACGCAGTATTTT. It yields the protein CASSIPGGPGGSTDTQYF.

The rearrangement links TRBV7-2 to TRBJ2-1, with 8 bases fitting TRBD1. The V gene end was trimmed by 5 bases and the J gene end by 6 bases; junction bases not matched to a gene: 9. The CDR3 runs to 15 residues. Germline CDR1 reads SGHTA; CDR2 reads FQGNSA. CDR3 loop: CASSRGQGWGNEQFF. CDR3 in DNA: TGTGCCAGCAGCCGCGGACAGGGCTGGGGCAATGAGCAGTTCTTC.

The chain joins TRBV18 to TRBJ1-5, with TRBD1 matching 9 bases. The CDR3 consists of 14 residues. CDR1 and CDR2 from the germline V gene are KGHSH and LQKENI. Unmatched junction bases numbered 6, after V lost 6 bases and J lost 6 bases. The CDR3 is CASSRQGETQPQHF. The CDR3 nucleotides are TGTGCCAGCTCGCGACAGGGGGAGACTCAGCCCCAGCATTTT.

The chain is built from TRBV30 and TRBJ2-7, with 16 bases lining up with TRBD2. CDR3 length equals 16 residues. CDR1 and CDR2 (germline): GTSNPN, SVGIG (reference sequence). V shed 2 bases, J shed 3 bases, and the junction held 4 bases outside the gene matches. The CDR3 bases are TGTGCCTGGAGTCCGGGACTAGCGGGAGGGCTCTACGAGCAGTACTTC. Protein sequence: CAWSPGLAGGLYEQYF.

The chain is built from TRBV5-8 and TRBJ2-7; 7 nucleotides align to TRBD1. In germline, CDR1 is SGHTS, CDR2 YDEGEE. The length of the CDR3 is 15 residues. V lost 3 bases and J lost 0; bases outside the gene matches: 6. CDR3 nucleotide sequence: TGTGCCAGCAGCTCCCGGGACAGCCTCTCCTACGAGCAGTACTTC. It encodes CASSSRDSLSYEQYF.

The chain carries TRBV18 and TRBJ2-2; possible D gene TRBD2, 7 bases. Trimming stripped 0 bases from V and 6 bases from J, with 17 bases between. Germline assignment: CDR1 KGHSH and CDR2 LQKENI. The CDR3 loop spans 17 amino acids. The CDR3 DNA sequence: TGTGCCAGCTCACCACCGCGGGGGCGCGGGCTTGCCGGGGAGCTGTTTTTT. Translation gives CASSPPRGRGLAGELFF.

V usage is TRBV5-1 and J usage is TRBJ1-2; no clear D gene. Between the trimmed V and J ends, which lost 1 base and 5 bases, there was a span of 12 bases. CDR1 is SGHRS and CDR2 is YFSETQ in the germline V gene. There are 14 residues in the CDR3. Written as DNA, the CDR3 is TGCGCCAGCAGCTTGTCAGGAGGAGATTATGGCTACACCTTC. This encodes CASSLSGGDYGYTF.

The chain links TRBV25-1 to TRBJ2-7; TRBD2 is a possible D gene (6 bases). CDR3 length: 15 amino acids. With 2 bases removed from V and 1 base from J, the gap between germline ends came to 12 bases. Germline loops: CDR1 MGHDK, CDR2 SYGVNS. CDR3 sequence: CASSEISGPSYEQYF. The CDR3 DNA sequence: TGTGCCAGCAGTGAAATTAGCGGCCCGTCCTACGAGCAGTACTTC.

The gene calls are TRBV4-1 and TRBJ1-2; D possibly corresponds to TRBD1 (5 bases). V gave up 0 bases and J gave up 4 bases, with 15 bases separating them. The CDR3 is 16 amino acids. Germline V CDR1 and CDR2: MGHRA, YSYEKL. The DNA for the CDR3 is TGCGCCAGCAGCCAAGAGGTACAGGCTCGTAGCTATGGCTACACCTTC. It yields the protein CASSQEVQARSYGYTF.

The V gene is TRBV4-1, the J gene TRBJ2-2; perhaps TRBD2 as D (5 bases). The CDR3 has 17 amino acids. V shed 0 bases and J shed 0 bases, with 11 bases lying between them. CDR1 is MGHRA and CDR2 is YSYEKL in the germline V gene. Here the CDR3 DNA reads TGCGCCAGCAGCCAAGATGTGGACGGGGCGAACACCGGGGAGCTGTTTTTT. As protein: CASSQDVDGANTGELFF.

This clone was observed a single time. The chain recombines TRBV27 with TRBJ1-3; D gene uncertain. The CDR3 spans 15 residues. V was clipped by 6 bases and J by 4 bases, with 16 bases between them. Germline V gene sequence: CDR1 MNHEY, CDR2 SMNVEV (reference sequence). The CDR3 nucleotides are TGTGCCAGCAGCTTCGTCCGTGAACAGGGAAACACCATATATTTT. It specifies CASSFVREQGNTIYF.

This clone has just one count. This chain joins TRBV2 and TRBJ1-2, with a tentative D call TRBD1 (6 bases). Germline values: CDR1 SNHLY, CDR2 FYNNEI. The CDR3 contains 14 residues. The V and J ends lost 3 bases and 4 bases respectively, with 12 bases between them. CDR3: CASSDGDTFYGYTF. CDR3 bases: TGTGCCAGCAGTGATGGGGACACCTTCTATGGCTACACCTTC.

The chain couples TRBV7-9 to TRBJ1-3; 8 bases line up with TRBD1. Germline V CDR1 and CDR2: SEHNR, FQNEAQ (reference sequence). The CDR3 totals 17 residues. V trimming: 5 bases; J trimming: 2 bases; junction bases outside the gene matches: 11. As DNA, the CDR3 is TGTGCCAGCAGCCCGAGGGGCCTACAGGGGGCTGGAAACACCATATATTTT. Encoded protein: CASSPRGLQGAGNTIYF.

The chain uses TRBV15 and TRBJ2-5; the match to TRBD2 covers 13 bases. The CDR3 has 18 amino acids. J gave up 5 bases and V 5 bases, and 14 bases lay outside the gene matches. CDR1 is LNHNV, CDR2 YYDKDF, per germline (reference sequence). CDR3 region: CATSGRPFLLAGGETQYF. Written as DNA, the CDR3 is TGTGCCACCAGCGGTCGTCCCTTCCTACTAGCGGGGGGGGAGACCCAGTACTTC.

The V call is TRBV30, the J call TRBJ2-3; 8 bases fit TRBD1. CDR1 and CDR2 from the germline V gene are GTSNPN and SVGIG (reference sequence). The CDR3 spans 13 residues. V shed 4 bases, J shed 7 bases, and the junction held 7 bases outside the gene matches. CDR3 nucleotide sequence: TGTGCCTGGACAGGGGGCATAAGAAATACGCAGTATTTT. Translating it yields CAWTGGIRNTQYF. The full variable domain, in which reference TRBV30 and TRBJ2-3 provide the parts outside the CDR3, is SQTIHQWPATLVQPVGSPLSLECTVEGTSNPNLYWYRQAAGRGLQLLFYSVGIGQISSEVPQNLSASRPQDRQFILSSKKLLLSDSGFYLCAWTGGIRNTQYFGPGTRLTVL.